One and the same sample provided the 30 T cell receptor beta chains below, sequenced in a study of blood T cell repertoires in COVID-19. The table came from immunoSEQ multiplex PCR; TCRdb's copy has only in-frame clones and leaves some out. In the table there are some 120,000 clones, roughly 69% of which are singletons. The sequencing input was peripheral blood. Source of these receptors: a woman aged 70-85 years with acute or convalescent COVID-19.

The V and J genes are TRBV9 and TRBJ2-1; 8 bases are shared with TRBD2. Germline assignment: CDR1 SGDLS and CDR2 YYNGEE. There are 18 residues in the CDR3. Germline trimming cut 3 bases from V and 2 bases from J; bases unmatched to any gene: 13. CDR3 coding DNA: TGTGCCAGCAGCGCTGCCCAACCGGGACTAGGCGCCTACAATGAGCAGTTCTTC. This translates into CASSAAQPGLGAYNEQFF.

V is TRBV6-2 or TRBV6-3 and J is TRBJ2-7, with TRBD2 matching 10 bases. CDR1 MNHEY and CDR2 SVGEGT come from the germline V gene. The CDR3 length is 14 residues. V trimming: 5 bases; J trimming: 3 bases; junction bases outside the gene matches: 4. CDR3 in amino acids: CASSISGGNYEQYF. The CDR3 DNA reads as TGTGCCAGCAGTATTAGCGGGGGGAACTACGAGCAGTACTTC.

Many counts were recorded for this clone. The chain has TRBV6-5 and TRBJ1-1; 8 bases map to TRBD1. From germline, CDR1 is MNHEY and CDR2 SVGAGI. The CDR3 totals 15 residues. V shed 6 bases and J 4 bases; nucleotides not matched to a gene: 10. The CDR3 DNA reads as TGTGCCAGCAGGCCCGACAGGGGTGGAAGCACTGAAGCTTTCTTT. It codes for CASRPDRGGSTEAFF.

The chain employs TRBV7-6 and TRBJ1-1, with D unclear. This CDR3 region has 15 residues. The V end was cut by 1 base, the J end by 4 bases, with 13 bases between. Germline-derived CDR1 and CDR2 are SGHVS and FNYEAQ. The CDR3 loop reads CASSLVSAGSTEAFF. The CDR3 DNA reads as TGTGCCAGCAGCTTAGTATCTGCGGGATCCACTGAAGCTTTCTTT. Complete variable domain (other parts from reference TRBV7-6 and TRBJ1-1): GAGVSQSPRYKVTKRGQDVALRCDPISGHVSLYWYRQALGQGPEFLTYFNYEAQQDKSGLPNDRFSAERPEGSISTLTIQRTEQRDSAMYRCASSLVSAGSTEAFFGQGTRLTVV.

The V and J genes are TRBV7-3 and TRBJ2-1; 9 positions match TRBD2. The V gene end was trimmed by 4 bases and the J gene end by 8 bases; junction bases not matched to a gene: 6. The CDR3 length is 14 residues. The germline gives CDR1 SGHTA, CDR2 FQGTGA. CDR3 in DNA: TGTGCCAGCAGCTCACGCTTAGCGGGAGATGAGCAGTTCTTC. Amino acids: CASSSRLAGDEQFF.

The chain employs TRBV2 and TRBJ2-1, with 11 bases aligning to TRBD2. This CDR3 region has 15 residues. With V trimmed by 6 bases and J by 8 bases, 9 bases remained unmatched. The germline V gene encodes CDR1 SNHLY and CDR2 FYNNEI. In nucleotides, the CDR3 is TGTGCCAGCAGGGGGACTAGCGGTACGGGCGATGAGCAGTTCTTC. Translation gives CASRGTSGTGDEQFF.

This chain connects TRBV7-9 to TRBJ2-1; tentatively, D is TRBD1 (5 bases). The V gene's germline CDR1 is SEHNR and CDR2 FQNEAQ (reference sequence). The CDR3 runs to 15 residues. V was trimmed by 3 bases and J by 5 bases, leaving 14 bases between them. In nucleotides, the CDR3 is TGTGCCAGCAGCTTGACAGCGCCCGCCGACAATGAGCAGTTCTTC. The encoded protein is CASSLTAPADNEQFF.

The J gene is TRBJ1-1, the V gene TRBV12-3 or TRBV12-4; a possible D gene is TRBD1 (5 bases). The length of the CDR3 is 13 residues. Deletions cut 9 bases from V and 11 bases from J, with 22 bases between. The CDR3: CASSSRQGIAAFF. CDR3 DNA sequence: TGTGCCAGTTCCTCCAGGCAGGGCATTGCGGCTTTCTTT.

The V and J genes are TRBV10-3 and TRBJ2-7, with 8 bases aligning to TRBD2. CDR3 size: 15 residues. V was clipped by 6 bases and J by 2 bases; unmatched bases: 9. CDR1 and CDR2 (germline): ENHRY, SYGVKD. The CDR3 protein is CAIRAGLAGAYEQYF. Written as DNA, the CDR3 is TGTGCCATCAGGGCCGGACTAGCTGGGGCCTACGAGCAGTACTTC.

The rearrangement links TRBV9 to TRBJ1-2; D not resolved. The CDR3 is 14 amino acids. Germline CDR1 is SGDLS and CDR2 is YYNGEE. Trimming left V 4 bases short and J 8 bases short, with 18 bases between. In DNA, the CDR3 is TGTGCCAGCAGCCCTCCGGGTTTTCTCGGCGGCTACACCTTC. Protein sequence: CASSPPGFLGGYTF.

The V and J genes are TRBV5-1 and TRBJ1-2; D call uncertain. The CDR3 runs 15 residues. V gave up 2 bases and J gave up 0 bases, with 11 bases separating them. Germline CDR1 reads SGHRS; CDR2 reads YFSETQ. The CDR3 DNA reads TGCGCCAGCAGCTTATCCCCCGGGACTAACTATGGCTACACCTTC. Residues: CASSLSPGTNYGYTF.

This rearrangement joins TRBV12-3 or TRBV12-4 to TRBJ2-7; D gene uncertain. Trimming cost V 3 bases and J 2 bases, with 5 bases left between them. The CDR3 totals 12 residues. CDR3 sequence: CASSFTPYEQYF. CDR3 in DNA: TGTGCCAGCAGTTTTACACCCTACGAGCAGTACTTC.

DNA of the CDR3: TGTGCCAGCAGTTACCCAATGGGGGCGAAGGACACTGAAGCTTTCTTT. It yields the protein CASSYPMGAKDTEAFF. The chain has TRBV6-6 and TRBJ1-1, with D possibly matching TRBD1 (6 bases). The CDR3 has 16 residues. V was pared by 2 bases and J by 3 bases, with 16 bases between. Germline values: CDR1 MNHNY, CDR2 SVGAGI (reference sequence).

The chain is built from TRBV5-1 and TRBJ2-1, with TRBD2 matching 14 bases. Germline V gives CDR1 SGHRS, CDR2 YFSETQ. Trimming at V came to 6 bases and at J to 8 bases, leaving 7 bases not matched to a gene. The CDR3 totals 15 residues. The CDR3: CASTKTSGGVYEQFF. In nucleotides, the CDR3 is TGCGCCAGCACCAAGACTAGCGGGGGGGTATATGAGCAGTTCTTC.

Ten or more counts support this clone. The CDR3 here is CASSRQSQTGEQYF. Written as DNA, the CDR3 is TGCGCCAGCAGCCGCCAGAGTCAGACGGGCGAGCAGTACTTC. This rearrangement joins TRBV4-1 to TRBJ2-7; no clear D gene. Trimming pared 4 bases from V and 6 bases from J, leaving 16 bases between. Germline loops: CDR1 MGHRA, CDR2 YSYEKL. There are 14 residues in the CDR3.

The rearrangement uses TRBV9 and TRBJ1-3; D might be TRBD1 (5 bases). In germline, CDR1 is SGDLS, CDR2 YYNGEE. V was cut by 3 bases and J by 2 bases, with 12 bases left in between. The CDR3 is made up of 15 amino acids. In DNA form, the CDR3 reads TGTGCCAGCAGCGCGTCCGGGACTGCTGGAAACACCATATATTTT. The encoded protein is CASSASGTAGNTIYF.

Of note for this clone: No conserved phenylalanine or tryptophan is present at the end of the CDR3, so a read error is the likely explanation. The chain joins TRBV7-9 to TRBJ1-2, with D possibly matching TRBD1 (6 bases). Trimming removed 4 bases from V and 8 bases from J, with 14 bases in between. The CDR3 runs to 13 residues. The V gene's germline CDR1 is SEHNR and CDR2 FQNEAQ (reference sequence). The CDR3 coding sequence is TGTGCCAGCAGCTCCAGCGACAGGCACGGCTACACCCTC. Translation: CASSSSDRHGYTL.

This chain joins TRBV18 and TRBJ2-1; the match to TRBD2 covers 12 bases. V gave up 6 bases and J gave up 5 bases; unmatched junction bases: 5. The V gene's germline CDR1 is KGHSH and CDR2 LQKENI. The CDR3 loop spans 15 amino acids. Here the CDR3 reads CASSGLAGSNNEQFF. CDR3 nucleotide sequence: TGTGCCAGCTCCGGACTAGCGGGAAGTAACAATGAGCAGTTCTTC.

CDR3 region: CASSPRNRDESGYTF. The CDR3 DNA reads TGTGCCAGCAGTCCCCGGAACAGGGACGAGAGTGGCTACACCTTC. This chain links TRBV28 with TRBJ1-2; possibly TRBD1 for D (6 bases). V lost 5 bases, J lost 7 bases, and 20 bases lay in between. CDR1 is MDHEN, CDR2 SYDVKM, per germline. The CDR3 sequence is 15 residues long.

This chain connects TRBV5-1 to TRBJ2-7, with 10 bases matching TRBD1. CDR3 length equals 15 residues. Germline V CDR1 and CDR2: SGHRS, YFSETQ. V lost 4 bases and J lost 0; bases outside the gene matches: 4. CDR3 nucleotides: TGCGCCAGCAGCCTGGGACAGGGGAGCTCCTACGAGCAGTACTTC. Protein sequence: CASSLGQGSSYEQYF.

The V gene is TRBV5-1, the J gene TRBJ2-7; TRBD1 aligns across 10 bases. In germline, CDR1 is SGHRS, CDR2 YFSETQ. CDR3 length equals 14 residues. Trimming at V came to 3 bases and at J to 5 bases, leaving 5 bases not matched to a gene. In DNA form, the CDR3 reads TGCGCCAGCAGCTGGACAGGGGGGTTGGACGAGCAGTACTTC. This encodes CASSWTGGLDEQYF.

This chain connects TRBV3-1 (or the pseudogene TRBV3-2) to TRBJ1-1; the D is unclear. Germline V gives CDR1 LGHDT, CDR2 YNNKEL (reference sequence). The germline V and J ends were trimmed by 1 base and 0 bases, with 3 bases remaining between them. The CDR3 is made up of 13 amino acids. CDR3 protein: CASSQVMNTEAFF. The CDR3 coding sequence is TGTGCCAGCAGCCAAGTAATGAACACTGAAGCTTTCTTT.

The V call is TRBV18, the J call TRBJ2-1; 7 bases fit TRBD2. Germline CDR1 reads KGHSH; CDR2 reads LQKENI. CDR3 length equals 14 residues. Germline trimming cut 2 bases from V and 3 bases from J; bases unmatched to any gene: 1. The CDR3 nucleotides read TGTGCCAGCTCACCAGGGACTAACTACAATGAGCAGTTCTTC. Translating it yields CASSPGTNYNEQFF.

The chain employs TRBV28 and TRBJ1-4; D is undetermined. The CDR3 consists of 11 residues. Germline CDR1 reads MDHEN; CDR2 reads SYDVKM. V lost 3 bases, J lost 8 bases, and 4 bases lay in between. The CDR3 here is CASSLREKLFF. The CDR3 DNA reads TGTGCCAGCAGTTTGCGCGAAAAACTGTTTTTT.

The chain is built from TRBV5-1 and TRBJ1-3; D is ambiguous. The CDR3 is 17 residues long. The germline V gene has CDR1 SGHRS and CDR2 YFSETQ. V was trimmed by 2 bases and J by 2 bases, leaving 17 bases between them. In DNA, the CDR3 is TGCGCCAGCAGCTTAACAGATGCCCATCTTACTGGAAACACCATATATTTT. It specifies CASSLTDAHLTGNTIYF.

The chain links TRBV28 to TRBJ1-2; TRBD1 aligns across 8 bases. Germline V gene sequence: CDR1 MDHEN, CDR2 SYDVKM. This CDR3 contains 14 residues. The V segment lost 3 bases and the J segment 4 bases; nucleotides outside the gene matches: 4. In DNA, the CDR3 is TGTGCCAGCAGTTTTGGGACAGGCGCCTATGGCTACACCTTC. Protein product: CASSFGTGAYGYTF.

A remark on this clone: Other DNA variants within this sample encode the same CDR3. DNA of the CDR3: TGTGCCAGCAGCCGCGGGGAGAATACCGGGGAGCTGTTTTTT. Its protein product is CASSRGENTGELFF. This chain joins TRBV3-1 (or the pseudogene TRBV3-2) and TRBJ2-2; maybe TRBD2 (6 bases). CDR3 size: 14 residues. Germline V gene data show CDR1 as LGHDT and CDR2 as YNNKEL (reference sequence). V was trimmed by 4 bases and J by 5 bases, leaving 11 bases between them.

V gene TRBV6-6 combines with J gene TRBJ1-1; D is unresolved. V was shortened by 0 bases and J by 5 bases, with 7 bases between the two germline ends. The CDR3 spans 13 residues. Germline V gene sequence: CDR1 MNHNY, CDR2 SVGAGI (reference sequence). The CDR3 bases are TGTGCCAGCAGTTACTCTGCGGGAACTGAAGCTTTCTTT. It translates to CASSYSAGTEAFF.

The genes are TRBV2 and TRBJ2-5; TRBD2 agrees at 12 bases. The CDR3 sequence is 15 residues long. V lost 5 bases and J lost 4; bases outside the gene matches: 5. The germline V gene encodes CDR1 SNHLY and CDR2 FYNNEI. DNA of the CDR3: TGTGCCAGCAGTCGGACTAGCGGGATGTCAGAGACCCAGTACTTC. Residues: CASSRTSGMSETQYF.

The chain links TRBV12-3 or TRBV12-4 to TRBJ2-7; TRBD1 agrees at 7 bases. J lost 8 bases, V lost 6 bases, and 7 bases had no gene match. CDR3 length: 12 amino acids. CDR3 sequence: CASSRDSFQQYF. The CDR3 coding sequence is TGTGCCAGCAGCCGGGACAGTTTCCAGCAGTACTTC.